Listed below are T cell receptor beta chains from one sample, sequenced in a study of CD8 T cells in ankylosing spondylitis. TCRdb reprocessed the 5' RACE reads with MiXCR, giving one entry per CDR3 protein. Of some 350,000 distinct CDR3 sequences in the sample, 14% to 15% were seen once. The sequenced material came from blood, either unsorted or a sorted T cell fraction (not recorded which). All receptors come from a male donor with ankylosing spondylitis or in good health (not recorded which). CDR3s include the opening cysteine and the closing phenylalanine or tryptophan. Each record gives: CDR3 DNA, CDR3 protein, clone size, D gene, J gene, V gene. D genes are given only for firm matches. Clone size, where shown, is once, few, many, or a class for clones that have expanded.

TGCGCCAGCAGCCAAGGGACAGGGGGCGCAAACAATCAGCCCCAGCATTTT CASSQGTGGANNQPQHF . TRBD1 TRBJ1-5 TRBV4-1
TGTGCCAGCAGCCCTTTCGCGGATCAAGAGACCCAGTACTTC CASSPFADQETQYF once . TRBJ2-5 TRBV7-2
TGTGCCAGCAGTGACGCCGGGACTAGCTACAATGAGCAGTTCTTC CASSDAGTSYNEQFF many TRBD2 TRBJ2-1 TRBV12-3/TRBV12-4
TGCAGTGCTAGATTAGCGTATGCAGAGACCCAGTACTTC CSARLAYAETQYF . . TRBJ2-5 TRBV20-1
TGTGCCAGCAGTTTAGGGACAGGGGGGATTGGAGGTGGAAACACCATATATTTT CASSLGTGGIGGGNTIYF . TRBD1 TRBJ1-3 TRBV27
TGTGCCAGCAGCCCGAGTACAGGGGGCGGAGAGACCCAGTACTTC CASSPSTGGGETQYF few TRBD1 TRBJ2-5 TRBV5-4
TGTGCCAGCACCTGGACAGGGGGGAATGAGCAGTTCTTC CASTWTGGNEQFF . TRBD1 TRBJ2-1 TRBV12-3/TRBV12-4
TGCAGTGCTCGACAGGGTGGAAATGGTGAGCAGTTCTTC CSARQGGNGEQFF . TRBD1 TRBJ2-1 TRBV20-1
TGTGCCAGCAGCCAAGATAGAACGATTTCTGGAAACACCATATATTTT CASSQDRTISGNTIYF many . TRBJ1-3 TRBV3-1
TGTGCCAGCAGCCCTACCGGGACTCTGCTCTACGAGCAGTACTTC CASSPTGTLLYEQYF few . TRBJ2-7 TRBV3-1
TGCGCCAGCAGCTTGGAGTCAGCAACCTATGGCTACACCTTC CASSLESATYGYTF . . TRBJ1-2 TRBV5-1
TGTGCCAGCAGTGAAACCCCGGGAGGCTATGGCTACACCTTC CASSETPGGYGYTF few . TRBJ1-2 TRBV6-1
TGTGCCTGGAGCGCTGACAGGAGGAACACTGAAGCTTTCTTT CAWSADRRNTEAFF few . TRBJ1-1 TRBV30
TGTGCCAGCAGTTTAACTGTAGGGACCACTGAAGCTTTCTTT CASSLTVGTTEAFF few . TRBJ1-1 TRBV12-3/TRBV12-4
TGTGCCAGCAGCTCCCGGACCTACCAAGAGACCCAGTACTTC CASSSRTYQETQYF few . TRBJ2-5 TRBV11-2
TGTGCCAGCAAGAATCCCGCGGAGACCCAGTACTTC CASKNPAETQYF . . TRBJ2-5 TRBV6-1
TGTGCCAGCAGGACAGGGTCTGAGACCCAGTACTTC CASRTGSETQYF few TRBD1 TRBJ2-5 TRBV27
TGCAGTGCTACAGGACCACGCTACGAGCAGTACTTC CSATGPRYEQYF . . TRBJ2-7 TRBV20-1
TGCACCAGCAGCTTAGTAACCAGCAGCTCCTACGAGCAGTACTTC CTSSLVTSSSYEQYF . . TRBJ2-7 TRBV5-1
TGTGCCACCAGCAGAGATGTGACTAGCGAGGAGCAGTTCTTC CATSRDVTSEEQFF few TRBD2 TRBJ2-1 TRBV15
TGCAGTGCTAGAGACTCCAGGGGGGCCTCGACCTACAATGAGCAGTTCTTC CSARDSRGASTYNEQFF few . TRBJ2-1 TRBV20-1
TGCGGAGTAAGTGAGCAGTTCTTC CGVSEQFF few . TRBJ2-1 TRBV20-1
TGCAGCGTCGGGAAAGGCCACAGTGGACCCTACGAGCAGTACTTC CSVGKGHSGPYEQYF . . TRBJ2-7 TRBV29-1
TGTGCCAGCACCGCAGGGCCAGTTCTAGCCAAAAACATTCAGTACTTC CASTAGPVLAKNIQYF few . TRBJ2-4 TRBV12-3/TRBV12-4
TGCAGCGTTGAATCTCCGGGGCCCACCCCGGGCTACGAGCAGTACTTC CSVESPGPTPGYEQYF many . TRBJ2-7 TRBV29-1
TGTGCCAGCAGCTTCTCTAGCATCCGAGATACGCAGTATTTT CASSFSSIRDTQYF . . TRBJ2-3 TRBV11-3
TGTGCCAGCTCAGGACAGGGAATGGGAAATCAGCCCCAGCATTTT CASSGQGMGNQPQHF few TRBD1 TRBJ1-5 TRBV18
TGTGCCAGCAGTTTGTCGGGGGGGTATACGCAGTATTTT CASSLSGGYTQYF many TRBD2 TRBJ2-3 TRBV12-3/TRBV12-4
TGTGCCAGCTCACCAGGGCCAGCACTCTCCTACGAGCAGTACTTC CASSPGPALSYEQYF few . TRBJ2-7 TRBV18
TGTGCCAGCAGCTATGGACAGGAGGGCGGCATTCAGTACTTC CASSYGQEGGIQYF . . TRBJ2-4 TRBV11-3
TGTGCCAGCAGCTCCCTGGCCGGGGAGCTGTTTTTT CASSSLAGELFF many . TRBJ2-2 TRBV12-3/TRBV12-4
TGTGCCAGCACCTCTGGGGCTAGCGCCGGGGAGCTGTTTTTT CASTSGASAGELFF . . TRBJ2-2 TRBV6-1
TGTGCCAGCAGTTTACGGGGGACAGATGATTCACCCCTCCACTTT CASSLRGTDDSPLHF few TRBD1 TRBJ1-6 TRBV12-3/TRBV12-4
TGCAGCGTTGTCCCCTCACGGTCTTCTGGCTACACCTTC CSVVPSRSSGYTF few . TRBJ1-2 TRBV29-1
TGTGCCAGCAGCTCGTCCGGAGGGGTATCCCTCAATGAGCAGTTCTTC CASSSSGGVSLNEQFF few . TRBJ2-1 TRBV7-9
TGCAGCGTTGGACAGGGGGAAGCGGGGGGTGGCTACACCTTC CSVGQGEAGGGYTF few TRBD1 TRBJ1-2 TRBV29-1
TGTGCCAGCAAACAGGGTGGTACCGGGGAGCTGTTTTTT CASKQGGTGELFF few . TRBJ2-2 TRBV12-3/TRBV12-4
TGTGCCAGCAGTGCAAATCAGGGGGCAGCAAACTATGGCTACACCTTC CASSANQGAANYGYTF . TRBD1 TRBJ1-2 TRBV25-1